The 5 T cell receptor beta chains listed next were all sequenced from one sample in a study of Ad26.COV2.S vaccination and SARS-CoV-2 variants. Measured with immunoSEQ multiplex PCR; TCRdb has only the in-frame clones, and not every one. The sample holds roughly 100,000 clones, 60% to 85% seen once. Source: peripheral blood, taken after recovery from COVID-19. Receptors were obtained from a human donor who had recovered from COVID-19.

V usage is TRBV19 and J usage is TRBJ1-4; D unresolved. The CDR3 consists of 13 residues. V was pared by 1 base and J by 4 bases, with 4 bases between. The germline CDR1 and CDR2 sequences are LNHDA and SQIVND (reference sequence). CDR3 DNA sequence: TGTGCCAGTAGTATAGTGGGTAATGAAAAACTGTTTTTT. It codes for CASSIVGNEKLFF.

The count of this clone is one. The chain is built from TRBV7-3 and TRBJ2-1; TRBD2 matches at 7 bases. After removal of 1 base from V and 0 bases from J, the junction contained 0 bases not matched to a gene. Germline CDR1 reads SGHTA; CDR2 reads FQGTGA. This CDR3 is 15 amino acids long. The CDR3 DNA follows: TGTGCCAGCAGCTTAAGCGGGAGCTCCTACAATGAGCAGTTCTTC. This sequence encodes CASSLSGSSYNEQFF.

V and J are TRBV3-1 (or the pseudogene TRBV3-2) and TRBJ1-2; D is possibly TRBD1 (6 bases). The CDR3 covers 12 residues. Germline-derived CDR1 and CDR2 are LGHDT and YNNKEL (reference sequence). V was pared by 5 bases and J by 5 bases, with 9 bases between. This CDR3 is CASSGQIYGYTF. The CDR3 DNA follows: TGTGCCAGCAGCGGACAGATATATGGCTACACCTTC.

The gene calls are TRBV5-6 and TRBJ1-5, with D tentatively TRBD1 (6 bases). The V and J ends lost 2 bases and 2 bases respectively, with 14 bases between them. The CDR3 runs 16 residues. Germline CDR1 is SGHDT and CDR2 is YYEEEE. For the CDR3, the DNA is TGTGCCAGCAGCTTATTCGGGGGGCAGGGCAATCAGCCCCAGCATTTT. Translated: CASSLFGGQGNQPQHF.

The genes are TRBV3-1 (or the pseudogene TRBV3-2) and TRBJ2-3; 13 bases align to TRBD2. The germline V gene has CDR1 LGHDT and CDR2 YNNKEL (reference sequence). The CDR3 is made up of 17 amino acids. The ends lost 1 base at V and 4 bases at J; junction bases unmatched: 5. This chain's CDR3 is CASSQGTSGGSSDTQYF. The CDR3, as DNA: TGTGCCAGCAGCCAAGGGACTAGCGGGGGTTCATCAGATACGCAGTATTTT.